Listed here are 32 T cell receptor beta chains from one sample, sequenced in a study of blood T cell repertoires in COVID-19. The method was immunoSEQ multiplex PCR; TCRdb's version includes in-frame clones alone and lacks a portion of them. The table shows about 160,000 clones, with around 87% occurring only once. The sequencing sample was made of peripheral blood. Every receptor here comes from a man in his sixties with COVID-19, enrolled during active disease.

The CDR3 reads CSGSKGARETQYF. The CDR3 coding sequence is TGCAGCGGCAGCAAGGGGGCCCGGGAGACCCAGTACTTC. The rearrangement uses TRBV29-1 and TRBJ2-5; TRBD1 matches 7 bases. CDR3 size: 13 residues. The V gene end was trimmed by 7 bases and the J gene end by 5 bases; junction bases not matched to a gene: 10. Germline CDR1 is SQVTM and CDR2 is ANQGSEA.

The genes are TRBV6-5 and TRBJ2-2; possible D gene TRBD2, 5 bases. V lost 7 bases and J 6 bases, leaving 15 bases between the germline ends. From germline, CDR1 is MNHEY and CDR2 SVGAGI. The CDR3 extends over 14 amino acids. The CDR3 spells CASKGSRGAGELFF. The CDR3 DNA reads TGTGCCAGCAAAGGCAGTCGGGGAGCCGGGGAGCTGTTTTTT.

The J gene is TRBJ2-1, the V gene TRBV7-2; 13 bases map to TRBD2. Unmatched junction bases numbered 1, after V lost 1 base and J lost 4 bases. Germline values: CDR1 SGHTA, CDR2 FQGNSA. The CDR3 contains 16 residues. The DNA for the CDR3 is TGTGCCAGCAGCTTAGTGGGACTAGCGGGGTACAATGAGCAGTTCTTC. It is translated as CASSLVGLAGYNEQFF.

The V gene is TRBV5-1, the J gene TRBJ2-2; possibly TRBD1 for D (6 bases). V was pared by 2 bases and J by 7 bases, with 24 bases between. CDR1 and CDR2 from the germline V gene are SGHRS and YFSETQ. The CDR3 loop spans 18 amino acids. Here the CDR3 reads CASSFGRGAPRLSGELFF. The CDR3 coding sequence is TGCGCCAGCAGCTTTGGCAGGGGCGCCCCTCGATTAAGCGGGGAGCTGTTTTTT.

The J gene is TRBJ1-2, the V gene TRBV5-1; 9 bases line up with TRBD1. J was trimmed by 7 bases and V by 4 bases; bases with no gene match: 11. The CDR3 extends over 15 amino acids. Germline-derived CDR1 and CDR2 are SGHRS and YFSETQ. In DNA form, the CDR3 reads TGCGCCAGCAGCGAAGGACAGGGGCCTTGGGCTGGCTACACCTTC. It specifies CASSEGQGPWAGYTF.

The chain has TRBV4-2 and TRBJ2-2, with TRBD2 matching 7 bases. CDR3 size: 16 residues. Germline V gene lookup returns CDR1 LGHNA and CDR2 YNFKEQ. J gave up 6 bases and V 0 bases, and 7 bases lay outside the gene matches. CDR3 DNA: TGTGCCAGCAGCCAAGACCAGGGCGGGAGCTCCGGGGAGCTGTTTTTT. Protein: CASSQDQGGSSGELFF.

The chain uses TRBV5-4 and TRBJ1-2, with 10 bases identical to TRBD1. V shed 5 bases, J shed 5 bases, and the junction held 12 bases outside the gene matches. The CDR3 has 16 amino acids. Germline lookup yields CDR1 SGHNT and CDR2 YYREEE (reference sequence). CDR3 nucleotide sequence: TGTGCCAGCAGACCCGGAGGGGACAGGGGCCTTTATGGCTACACCTTC. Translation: CASRPGGDRGLYGYTF.

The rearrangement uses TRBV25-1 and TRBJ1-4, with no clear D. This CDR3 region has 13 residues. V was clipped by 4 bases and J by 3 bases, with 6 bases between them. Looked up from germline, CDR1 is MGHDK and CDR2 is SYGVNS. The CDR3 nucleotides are TGTGCCAGCAGTGTCTCCCCTAATGAAAAACTGTTTTTT. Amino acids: CASSVSPNEKLFF.

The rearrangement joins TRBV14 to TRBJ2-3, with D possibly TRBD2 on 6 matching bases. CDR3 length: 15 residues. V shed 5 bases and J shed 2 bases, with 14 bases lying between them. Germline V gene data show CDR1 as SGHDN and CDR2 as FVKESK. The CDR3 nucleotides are TGTGCCAGCAGCTCCACCCCGGGAGCCACAGATACGCAGTATTTT. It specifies CASSSTPGATDTQYF.

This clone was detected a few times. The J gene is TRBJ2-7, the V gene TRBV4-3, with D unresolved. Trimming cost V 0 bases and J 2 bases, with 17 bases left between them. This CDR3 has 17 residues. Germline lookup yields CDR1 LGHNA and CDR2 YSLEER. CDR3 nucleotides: TGCGCCAGCAGCCAAGAGAGAGCTTGGCAGGCCGCCTACGAGCAGTACTTC. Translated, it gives CASSQERAWQAAYEQYF.

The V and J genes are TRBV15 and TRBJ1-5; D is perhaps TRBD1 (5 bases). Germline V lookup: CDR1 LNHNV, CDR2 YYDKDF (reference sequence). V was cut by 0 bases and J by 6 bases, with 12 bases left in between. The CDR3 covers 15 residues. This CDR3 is CATSRDRGGGQPQHF. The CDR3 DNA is TGTGCCACCAGCAGAGATAGGGGAGGAGGTCAGCCCCAGCATTTT.

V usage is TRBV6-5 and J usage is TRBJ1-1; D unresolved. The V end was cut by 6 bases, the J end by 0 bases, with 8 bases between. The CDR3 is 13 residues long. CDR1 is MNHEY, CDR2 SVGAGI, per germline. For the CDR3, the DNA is TGTGCCAGCAGGCGAACAGTGAACACTGAAGCTTTCTTT. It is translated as CASRRTVNTEAFF.

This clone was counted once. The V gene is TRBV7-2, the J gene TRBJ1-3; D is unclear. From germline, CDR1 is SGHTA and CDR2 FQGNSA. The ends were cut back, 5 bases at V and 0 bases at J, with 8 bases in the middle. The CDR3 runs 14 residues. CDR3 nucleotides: TGTGCCAGCAGCCCCCCGGGCTCTGGAAACACCATATATTTT. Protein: CASSPPGSGNTIYF.

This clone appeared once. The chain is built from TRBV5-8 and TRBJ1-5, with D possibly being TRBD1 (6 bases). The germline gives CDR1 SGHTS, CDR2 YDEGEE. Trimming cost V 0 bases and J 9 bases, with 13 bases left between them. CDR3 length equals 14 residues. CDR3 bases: TGTGCCAGCAGCTTGGGCAGGGGTTATCGGCCCCAGCATTTT. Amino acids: CASSLGRGYRPQHF.

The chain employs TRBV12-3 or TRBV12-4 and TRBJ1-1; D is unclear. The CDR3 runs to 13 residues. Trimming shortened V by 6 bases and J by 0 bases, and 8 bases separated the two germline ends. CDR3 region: CASSTTVNTEAFF. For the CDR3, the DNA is TGTGCCAGCAGCACAACAGTGAACACTGAAGCTTTCTTT.

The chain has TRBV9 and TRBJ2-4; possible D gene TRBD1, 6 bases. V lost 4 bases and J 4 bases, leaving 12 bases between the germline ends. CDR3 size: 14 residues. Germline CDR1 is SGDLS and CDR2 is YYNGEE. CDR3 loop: CASSSRDKKNIQYF. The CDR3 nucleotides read TGTGCCAGCAGCTCCCGGGACAAGAAAAACATTCAGTACTTC.

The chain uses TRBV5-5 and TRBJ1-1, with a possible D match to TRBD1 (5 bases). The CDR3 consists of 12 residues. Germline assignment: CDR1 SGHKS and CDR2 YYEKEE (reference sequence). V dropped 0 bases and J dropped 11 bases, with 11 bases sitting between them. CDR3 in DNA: TGTGCCAGCAGCTTGGGGTCAGGGTCGGCTTTCTTT. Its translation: CASSLGSGSAFF.

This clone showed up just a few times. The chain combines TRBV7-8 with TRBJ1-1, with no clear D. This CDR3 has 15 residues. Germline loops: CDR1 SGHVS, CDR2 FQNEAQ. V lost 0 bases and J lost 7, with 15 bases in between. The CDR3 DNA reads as TGTGCCAGCAGCTTAGCGGGGTTCACTGGGAGTGAAGCTTTCTTT. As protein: CASSLAGFTGSEAFF.

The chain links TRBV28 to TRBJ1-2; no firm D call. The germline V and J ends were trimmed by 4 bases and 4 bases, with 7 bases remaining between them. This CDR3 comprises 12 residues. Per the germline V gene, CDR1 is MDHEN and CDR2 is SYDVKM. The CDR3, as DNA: TGTGCCAGCAGTTCCCTTTTCTATGGCTACACCTTC. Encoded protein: CASSSLFYGYTF.

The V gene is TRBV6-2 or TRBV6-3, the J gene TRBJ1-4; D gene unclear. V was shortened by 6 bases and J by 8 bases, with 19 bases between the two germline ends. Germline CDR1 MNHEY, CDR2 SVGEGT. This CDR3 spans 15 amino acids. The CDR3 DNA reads TGTGCCAGCAGCACTCCCGGCCCAGCGTTAGAAAAACTGTTTTTT. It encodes CASSTPGPALEKLFF.

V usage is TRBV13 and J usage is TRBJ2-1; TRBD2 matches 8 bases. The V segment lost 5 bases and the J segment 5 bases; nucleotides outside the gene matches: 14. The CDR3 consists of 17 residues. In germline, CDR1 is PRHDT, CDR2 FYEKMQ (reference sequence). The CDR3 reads CASSPSGRVRNNNEQFF. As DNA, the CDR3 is TGTGCCAGCAGCCCCTCCGGGAGGGTGCGGAACAACAATGAGCAGTTCTTC.

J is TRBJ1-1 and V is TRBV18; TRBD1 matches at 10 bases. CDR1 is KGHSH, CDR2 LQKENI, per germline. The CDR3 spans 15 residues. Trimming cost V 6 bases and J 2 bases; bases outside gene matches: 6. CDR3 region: CASSERTGGNTEAFF. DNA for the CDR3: TGTGCCAGCTCGGAAAGGACAGGGGGTAACACTGAAGCTTTCTTT.

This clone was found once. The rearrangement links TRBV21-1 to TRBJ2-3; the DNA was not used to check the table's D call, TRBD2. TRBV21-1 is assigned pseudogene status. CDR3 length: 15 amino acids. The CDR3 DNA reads TGTGCCAGCATTCGGGAGGGACACAACACAGATACGCAGTATTTT. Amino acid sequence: CASIREGHNTDTQYF.

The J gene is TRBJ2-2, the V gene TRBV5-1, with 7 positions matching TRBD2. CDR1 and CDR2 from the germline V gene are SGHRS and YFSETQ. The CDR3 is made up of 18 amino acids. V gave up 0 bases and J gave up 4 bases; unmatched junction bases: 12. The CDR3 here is CASSLVWRSGISTGELFF. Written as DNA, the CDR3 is TGCGCCAGCAGCTTGGTGTGGCGGAGCGGGATAAGCACCGGGGAGCTGTTTTTT.

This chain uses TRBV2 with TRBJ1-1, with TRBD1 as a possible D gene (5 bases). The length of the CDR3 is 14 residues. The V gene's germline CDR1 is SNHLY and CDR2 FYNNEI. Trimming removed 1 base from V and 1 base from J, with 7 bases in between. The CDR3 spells CASSEGGQNTEAFF. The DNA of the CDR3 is TGTGCCAGCAGTGAAGGGGGCCAGAACACTGAAGCTTTCTTT.

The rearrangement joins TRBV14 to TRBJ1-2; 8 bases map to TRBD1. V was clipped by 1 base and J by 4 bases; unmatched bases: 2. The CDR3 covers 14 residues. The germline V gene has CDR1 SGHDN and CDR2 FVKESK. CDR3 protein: CASSQAGQGYGYTF. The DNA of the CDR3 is TGTGCCAGCAGCCAAGCCGGACAGGGCTATGGCTACACCTTC.

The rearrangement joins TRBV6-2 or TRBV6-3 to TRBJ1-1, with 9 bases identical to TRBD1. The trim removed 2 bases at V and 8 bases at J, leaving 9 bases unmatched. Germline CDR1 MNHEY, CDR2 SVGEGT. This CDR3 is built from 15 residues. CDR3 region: CASSYLDRGFPEAFF. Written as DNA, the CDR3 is TGTGCCAGCAGTTACCTGGACAGGGGATTTCCGGAAGCTTTCTTT.

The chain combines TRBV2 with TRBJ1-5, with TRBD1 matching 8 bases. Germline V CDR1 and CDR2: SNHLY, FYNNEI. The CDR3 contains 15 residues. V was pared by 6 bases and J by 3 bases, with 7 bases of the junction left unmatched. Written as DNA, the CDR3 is TGTGCCAGCAGCCCCGGGACAGGTACCAATCAGCCCCAGCATTTT. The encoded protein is CASSPGTGTNQPQHF.

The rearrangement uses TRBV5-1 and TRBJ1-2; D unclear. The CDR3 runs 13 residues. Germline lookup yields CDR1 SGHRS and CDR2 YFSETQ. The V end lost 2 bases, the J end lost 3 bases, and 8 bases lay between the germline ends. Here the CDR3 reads CASSFSSDYGYTF. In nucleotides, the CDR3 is TGCGCCAGCAGCTTTAGTAGTGACTATGGCTACACCTTC. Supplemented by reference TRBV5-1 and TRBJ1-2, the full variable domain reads KAGVTQTPRYLIKTRGQQVTLSCSPISGHRSVSWYQQTPGQGLQFLFEYFSETQRNKGNFPGRFSGRQFSNSRSEMNVSTLELGDSALYLCASSFSSDYGYTFGSGTRLTVV.

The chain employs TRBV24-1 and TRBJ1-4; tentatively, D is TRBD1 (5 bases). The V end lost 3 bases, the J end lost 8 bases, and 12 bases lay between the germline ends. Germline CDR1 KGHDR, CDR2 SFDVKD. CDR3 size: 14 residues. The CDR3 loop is CATSDPRTGEKLFF. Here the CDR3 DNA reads TGTGCCACCAGTGATCCCCGAACAGGCGAAAAACTGTTTTTT.

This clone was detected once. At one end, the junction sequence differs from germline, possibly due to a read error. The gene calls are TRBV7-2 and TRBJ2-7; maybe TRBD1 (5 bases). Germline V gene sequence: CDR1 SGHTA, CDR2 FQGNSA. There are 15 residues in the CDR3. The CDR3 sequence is CASNLGSGSPYEQYF. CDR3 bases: TGTGCCAGCAACTTAGGATCAGGGTCCCCCTACGAGCAGTACTTC.

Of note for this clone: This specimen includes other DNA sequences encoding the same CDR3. Here the CDR3 DNA reads TGTGCCAGCAGCCCAGGGACAGCGGGAAACACCATATATTTT. Protein: CASSPGTAGNTIYF. The chain couples TRBV27 to TRBJ1-3, with 7 bases matching TRBD1. Per the germline V gene, CDR1 is MNHEY and CDR2 is SMNVEV (reference sequence). J was trimmed by 4 bases and V by 6 bases; bases with no gene match: 6. CDR3 length equals 14 residues.